This entry lists 29 T cell receptor beta chains sequenced from one sample in a study of HIV-infected children after antiretroviral therapy interruption. RNA-based 3' RACE libraries used unique molecular identifiers. TCRdb re-derived calls from the 3' RACE reads in MiXCR, one entry per CDR3 protein. The sample lists some 7,000 distinct CDR3 sequences; roughly 15% were seen once. Treatment in this sample: PENTA 11 planned treatment interruption arm or continuous ART arm. The specimen was CD45RO+ CD8+ T cells from PBMCs, pooled from several time points, collected from a donor given antiretroviral therapy, either interrupted or continuous. This sample's subset: memory CD8+ CD45RO+ CD45RA- T cells. The receptor set was obtained from a pool of human donors with HIV.

By sample fraction, this clonotype is medium-sized (0.01 to 0.1%). This rearrangement joins TRBV28 to TRBJ1-1; no reliable D call. Trimming stripped 7 bases from V and 7 bases from J, with 10 bases between. From germline, CDR1 is MDHEN and CDR2 SYDVKM. The CDR3 totals 11 residues. As DNA, the CDR3 is TGTGCCAGCATCGGGTGGGTTGAAGCTTTCTTT. Translation gives CASIGWVEAFF. Variable domain in full (rest from reference TRBV28 and TRBJ1-1): DVKVTQSSRYLVKRTGEKVFLECVQDMDHENMFWYRQDPGLGLRLIYFSYDVKMKEKGDIPEGYSVSREKKERFSLILESASTNQTSMYLCASIGWVEAFFGQGTRLTVV.

This clonotype was seen at least ten times. The chain combines TRBV2 with TRBJ2-1, with TRBD2 matching over 11 bases. This CDR3 has 16 amino acids. Germline lookup yields CDR1 SNHLY and CDR2 FYNNEI. Germline trimming cut 3 bases from V and 2 bases from J; bases unmatched to any gene: 3. The CDR3 loop reads CASSDRGLAAYNEQFF. In DNA, the CDR3 is TGTGCCAGCAGTGATAGGGGACTAGCGGCCTACAATGAGCAGTTCTTC.

This clonotype was found many times. The chain combines TRBV5-6 with TRBJ1-5; the D is unclear. Germline lookup yields CDR1 SGHDT and CDR2 YYEEEE. V lost 0 bases and J lost 2, with 12 bases in between. This CDR3 contains 16 residues. The DNA for the CDR3 is TGTGCCAGCAGCTTGGGTAGGGCAAAAGGCAATCAGCCCCAGCATTTT. Amino acid sequence: CASSLGRAKGNQPQHF.

This clonotype was counted at least ten times. J is TRBJ1-2 and V is TRBV6-2 or TRBV6-3; D is perhaps TRBD1 (6 bases). Trimming stripped 8 bases from V and 3 bases from J, with 10 bases between. There are 12 residues in the CDR3. CDR1 is MNHEY and CDR2 is SVGEGT in the germline V gene. CDR3 DNA sequence: TGTGCCAGCCGTTGGACAGACTATGGCTACACCTTC. Translation gives CASRWTDYGYTF.

This clonotype has more than one count but fewer than ten. The chain has TRBV19 and TRBJ1-5; possibly TRBD1 for D (6 bases). Trimming took 3 bases from V and 4 from J, leaving 16 bases between them. The CDR3 covers 16 residues. The germline V gene encodes CDR1 LNHDA and CDR2 SQIVND (reference sequence). CDR3 loop: CASSIEQGRWNQPQHF. For the CDR3, the DNA is TGTGCCAGTAGTATTGAACAGGGTAGATGGAATCAGCCCCAGCATTTT.

Judged by abundance, this clonotype is medium-sized. The V call is TRBV6-4, the J call TRBJ2-1, with TRBD2 matching over 9 bases. This CDR3 spans 15 amino acids. CDR1 is MRHNA and CDR2 is SNTAGT in the germline V gene. V gave up 2 bases and J gave up 8 bases; unmatched junction bases: 7. CDR3 sequence: CASSDEAGGSHEQFF. DNA of the CDR3: TGTGCCAGCAGTGACGAAGCGGGAGGCTCCCATGAGCAGTTCTTC.

This clonotype has a count of ten or more. The CDR3 region has the DNA TGTGCCAGTAGAGGGGAAAAAATGAACACTGAAGCTTTCTTT. Protein sequence: CASRGEKMNTEAFF. The J gene is TRBJ1-1, the V gene TRBV19; perhaps TRBD1 as D (5 bases). Trimming stripped 6 bases from V and 0 bases from J, with 11 bases between. The V gene's germline CDR1 is LNHDA and CDR2 SQIVND (reference sequence). The CDR3 covers 14 residues.

Judged by abundance, this clonotype is large. This chain uses TRBV11-2 with TRBJ1-1; no firm D call. There are 13 residues in the CDR3. The germline V gene has CDR1 SGHAT and CDR2 FQNNGV. Deletions cut 4 bases from V and 2 bases from J, with 8 bases between. The CDR3 protein is CASSWSGNTEAFF. DNA for the CDR3: TGTGCCAGCAGCTGGTCCGGAAACACTGAAGCTTTCTTT.

The sample holds many counts of this clonotype. The rearrangement links TRBV19 to TRBJ1-1; 9 nucleotides line up with TRBD1. The V and J ends lost 5 bases and 4 bases, in that order; junction bases with no gene match: 5. The germline V gene encodes CDR1 LNHDA and CDR2 SQIVND (reference sequence). The CDR3 sequence is 14 residues long. CDR3 DNA: TGTGCCAGTAGTCAGACAGGGGGGCTCACTGAAGCTTTCTTT. This sequence encodes CASSQTGGLTEAFF. The complete variable domain, with remaining parts taken from reference TRBV19 and TRBJ1-1, reads DGGITQSPKYLFRKEGQNVTLSCEQNLNHDAMYWYRQDPGQGLRLIYYSQIVNDFQKGDIAEGYSVSREKKESFPLTVTSAQKNPTAFYLCASSQTGGLTEAFFGQGTRLTVV.

This clonotype was seen ten or more times. The J gene is TRBJ2-7, the V gene TRBV12-3 or TRBV12-4; D is possibly TRBD1 or TRBD2 (5 bases each). Trimming removed 6 bases from V and 3 bases from J, with 12 bases in between. The CDR3 length is 13 residues. The CDR3 here is CASSPGTDYEQYF. The CDR3 DNA follows: TGTGCCAGCAGCCCCGGGACGGACTACGAGCAGTACTTC.

This clonotype was observed at least ten times. One base away lies a much larger clone, so this may be a sequencing read error. The CDR3 loop is CSSIQDTAGGIGMNTEAFF. In nucleotides, the CDR3 is TGCTCCAGCATCCAAGACACGGCAGGGGGCATCGGGATGAACACTGAAGCTTTCTTT. This chain joins TRBV4-1 and TRBJ1-1; 8 positions match TRBD1. CDR1 and CDR2 from the germline V gene are MGHRA and YSYEKL. The CDR3 loop spans 19 amino acids.

By sample share, this clonotype is medium-sized. The chain joins TRBV24-1 to TRBJ1-2; 8 positions agree with TRBD1. Losses at the gene ends were 1 base for V and 4 bases for J; bases not matched to a gene: 4. This CDR3 spans 15 amino acids. Germline V CDR1 and CDR2: KGHDR, SFDVKD. CDR3 in DNA: TGTGCCACCAGTGATTTTTGGACAGGGTTCTATGGCTACACCTTC. Translating it yields CATSDFWTGFYGYTF.

This clonotype has a count of ten or more. The chain has TRBV19 and TRBJ2-3; a possible D gene is TRBD2 (7 bases). The CDR3 is 16 amino acids. Germline lookup yields CDR1 LNHDA and CDR2 SQIVND (reference sequence). V lost 6 bases and J 2 bases, leaving 18 bases between the germline ends. The CDR3 DNA sequence: TGTGCCAGTAGACGTCCCCCGGCGGGGGCCACAGATACGCAGTATTTT. Protein sequence: CASRRPPAGATDTQYF.

By share, this clonotype ranks as medium-sized. The chain couples TRBV5-1 to TRBJ2-5; possibly TRBD1 for D (6 bases). Trimming took 0 bases from V and 3 from J, leaving 9 bases between them. Germline V gene lookup returns CDR1 SGHRS and CDR2 YFSETQ. The length of the CDR3 is 14 residues. CDR3 sequence: CASSLANREETQYF. The CDR3 coding sequence is TGCGCCAGCAGCTTGGCAAACAGGGAAGAGACCCAGTACTTC.

At least ten counts were recorded for this clonotype. CDR3 region: CASSLEATAYEQYF. CDR3 bases: TGTGCCAGCAGCTTAGAGGCCACTGCCTACGAGCAGTACTTC. The rearrangement joins TRBV7-2 to TRBJ2-7; D uncertain. CDR1 is SGHTA, CDR2 FQGNSA, per germline. The CDR3 extends over 14 amino acids. V lost 1 base to trimming and J lost 2 bases, with 9 bases between them. The complete variable domain, with remaining parts taken from reference TRBV7-2 and TRBJ2-7, reads GAGVSQSPSNKVTEKGKDVELRCDPISGHTALYWYRQSLGQGLEFLIYFQGNSAPDKSGLPSDRFSAERTGGSVSTLTIQRTQQEDSAVYLCASSLEATAYEQYFGPGTRLTVT.

This clonotype counts as medium-sized (0.01 to 0.1%). The rearrangement uses TRBV6-4 and TRBJ2-1; D might be TRBD1 (5 bases). Germline V lookup: CDR1 MRHNA, CDR2 SNTAGT. V dropped 0 bases and J dropped 5 bases, with 5 bases sitting between them. The CDR3 length is 13 residues. CDR3 region: CASSDSDNNEQFF. The CDR3 region has the DNA TGTGCCAGCAGTGACTCGGACAACAATGAGCAGTTCTTC.

This clonotype occurred many times. The genes are TRBV12-3 or TRBV12-4 and TRBJ1-5; 9 nucleotides match TRBD1. The CDR3 sequence is 17 residues long. With 5 bases clipped from V and 3 bases from J, the junction kept 11 bases outside the gene matches. The CDR3 loop is CASSPTKGQGDNQPQHF. The CDR3 DNA is TGTGCCAGCAGTCCAACCAAGGGACAGGGAGACAATCAGCCCCAGCATTTT.

This clonotype came up many times. This chain links TRBV28 with TRBJ1-3; D unresolved. Per the germline V gene, CDR1 is MDHEN and CDR2 is SYDVKM. The CDR3 has 14 residues. V lost 7 bases and J lost 2, with 12 bases in between. CDR3 bases: TGTGCCAGCACCTCCGATCGTACTGGAAACACCATATATTTT. This gives the protein CASTSDRTGNTIYF.

This clonotype was seen repeatedly, ten times or more. The chain is built from TRBV28 and TRBJ1-2, with 11 nucleotides matching TRBD1. The J segment lost 4 bases and the V segment lost 6 bases, leaving 7 bases of the junction unmatched. The CDR3 sequence is 15 residues long. Germline V lookup: CDR1 MDHEN, CDR2 SYDVKM. CDR3 bases: TGTGCCAGCAGCTTGTGGACAGGGGGCTTCTATGGCTACACCTTC. It codes for CASSLWTGGFYGYTF.

There are many counts of this clonotype. The V call is TRBV6-1, the J call TRBJ1-5; a possible D gene is TRBD1 (6 bases). The CDR3 length is 16 residues. V was clipped by 4 bases and J by 0 bases, with 13 bases between them. CDR1 MNHNS and CDR2 SASEGT come from the germline V gene. For the CDR3, the DNA is TGTGCCAGCAGTGGGGGACTGGGGGCTAGCAATCAGCCCCAGCATTTT. Its protein product is CASSGGLGASNQPQHF.

This clonotype was counted at least ten times. The rearrangement joins TRBV5-4 to TRBJ2-1, with 8 bases identical to TRBD2. The CDR3 has 16 amino acids. With 0 bases clipped from V and 2 bases from J, the junction kept 4 bases outside the gene matches. Germline loops: CDR1 SGHNT, CDR2 YYREEE (reference sequence). The CDR3: CASSLGGSGTYNEQFF. The CDR3 DNA reads TGTGCCAGCAGCTTGGGGGGTAGCGGGACCTACAATGAGCAGTTCTTC.

The table lists this clonotype with a count of one. This chain connects TRBV12-3 or TRBV12-4 to TRBJ2-7; D is uncertain. Trimming cost V 2 bases and J 5 bases, with 10 bases left between them. The CDR3 extends over 13 amino acids. CDR3 sequence: CASSLISLHEQYF. For the CDR3, the DNA is TGTGCCAGCAGTTTAATTAGCCTCCACGAGCAGTACTTC.

This clonotype is a singleton in its sample. The chain recombines TRBV18 with TRBJ2-3, with 10 bases identical to TRBD1. CDR3 length equals 18 residues. Trimming took 3 bases from V and 4 from J; bases not matched to a gene: 13. Germline V lookup: CDR1 KGHSH, CDR2 LQKENI. CDR3: CASSPPILGQGRADTQYF. DNA of the CDR3: TGTGCCAGCTCACCCCCGATACTGGGACAGGGGCGAGCAGATACGCAGTATTTT.

This clonotype has a count of ten or more. The chain employs TRBV5-1 and TRBJ1-5, with D possibly being TRBD1 (5 bases). Germline V gene data show CDR1 as SGHRS and CDR2 as YFSETQ. CDR3 length: 14 residues. The V gene lost 0 bases and the J gene lost 3 bases, with 7 bases spanning the gap. CDR3 region: CASSLGQPNQPQHF. The CDR3, as DNA: TGCGCCAGCAGCTTGGGACAGCCCAATCAGCCCCAGCATTTT. The variable domain in full, completed from reference TRBV5-1 and TRBJ1-5, reads KAGVTQTPRYLIKTRGQQVTLSCSPISGHRSVSWYQQTPGQGLQFLFEYFSETQRNKGNFPGRFSGRQFSNSRSEMNVSTLELGDSALYLCASSLGQPNQPQHFGDGTRLSIL.

The table lists this clonotype with many counts. The chain carries TRBV3-1 and TRBJ2-1, with no clear D. The CDR3 covers 12 residues. The V gene lost 1 base and the J gene lost 7 bases, with 5 bases spanning the gap. The V gene's germline CDR1 is LGHDT and CDR2 YNNKEL (reference sequence). The CDR3 DNA sequence: TGTGCCAGCAGCCAAGGTGGGAATGAGCAGTTCTTC. Amino acid sequence: CASSQGGNEQFF.

This clonotype was recorded at least ten times. The gene calls are TRBV28 and TRBJ2-1; D uncertain. Trimming removed 7 bases from V and 4 bases from J, with 8 bases in between. This CDR3 comprises 12 residues. Germline V CDR1 and CDR2: MDHEN, SYDVKM. CDR3 DNA sequence: TGTGCCAGCACCACCCAGTACAATGAGCAGTTCTTC. The encoded protein is CASTTQYNEQFF.

This clonotype showed up many times. The V and J genes are TRBV3-1 and TRBJ2-5; TRBD2 matches at 8 bases. Germline CDR1 reads LGHDT; CDR2 reads YNNKEL (reference sequence). V lost 5 bases to trimming and J lost 7 bases; unmatched junction nucleotides: 6. The CDR3 has 13 residues. CDR3 region: CASSGVGGGTQYF. CDR3 nucleotides: TGTGCCAGCAGCGGGGTCGGGGGGGGGACCCAGTACTTC.

Many counts were recorded for this clonotype. The chain carries TRBV20-1 and TRBJ2-5; 7 positions agree with TRBD1. The CDR3 has 13 residues. Germline V gene data show CDR1 as DFQATT and CDR2 as SNEGSKA (reference sequence). Trimming took 5 bases from V and 6 from J; bases not matched to a gene: 9. CDR3 bases: TGCAGTGCTCCAGACAGGGTCCGACAGACCCAGTACTTC. It specifies CSAPDRVRQTQYF.

The chain links TRBV12-3 or TRBV12-4 to TRBJ2-5, with D perhaps matching TRBD1 (6 bases). The V gene lost 5 bases and the J gene lost 5 bases, with 12 bases spanning the gap. CDR3 length: 13 amino acids. As DNA, the CDR3 is TGTGCCAGCAGTCCCACAGGGACCGAGACCCAGTACTTC. Translated, it gives CASSPTGTETQYF.